One sample yielded the 16 T cell receptor beta chains listed below, sequenced in a study of blood T cell repertoires in COVID-19. Sequencing was performed with immunoSEQ multiplex PCR; in TCRdb, only in-frame clones are kept and a portion is missing. The data contain fewer than 350,000 clones, approximately 91% of them singletons. Sample: PBMCs or T cells enriched from blood (not recorded which). The receptors shown here come from a woman between 40 and 55 years old with acute COVID-19.

The chain joins TRBV11-2 to TRBJ2-1, with a possible D match to TRBD2 (6 bases). The CDR3 covers 15 residues. V was pared by 3 bases and J by 0 bases, with 9 bases between. CDR1 and CDR2 from the germline V gene are SGHAT and FQNNGV. The CDR3 DNA is TGTGCCAGCAGCTTTAGCGGAAGCTCCTACAATGAGCAGTTCTTC. This sequence encodes CASSFSGSSYNEQFF.

The chain employs TRBV7-2 and TRBJ2-5; TRBD1 matches at 7 bases. This CDR3 has 14 residues. Germline loops: CDR1 SGHTA, CDR2 FQGNSA. The junction had 8 bases not matched to a gene; V was cut back by 4 bases and J by 6 bases. The CDR3 region has the DNA TGTGCCAGCAGCTCGACCCGACAGGGAAAGACCCAGTACTTC. It codes for CASSSTRQGKTQYF.

Of note for this clone: This may be a read error, as it is one base from a much larger clone. The V and J genes are TRBV7-2 and TRBJ2-5, with D maybe TRBD2 (5 bases). V lost 3 bases and J 4 bases, leaving 9 bases between the germline ends. CDR3 length: 13 amino acids. Per germline, CDR1 SGHTA and CDR2 FQGNSA. The CDR3 is CASSFGAGETQYF. In DNA, the CDR3 is TGTGCCAGCAGCTTTGGTGCGGGAGAGACCCAGTACTTC.

V usage is TRBV11-1 and J usage is TRBJ2-3, with TRBD2 matching over 14 bases. This CDR3 region has 15 residues. Looked up from germline, CDR1 is SGHAT and CDR2 is FQDESV (reference sequence). Trimming removed 5 bases from V and 7 bases from J; junction bases left unmatched: 5. This CDR3 is CASSRGTSGGYTQYF. The CDR3 DNA is TGTGCCAGCAGCCGCGGGACTAGCGGGGGTTATACGCAGTATTTT.

This rearrangement joins TRBV7-6 to TRBJ2-7; 7 positions agree with TRBD2. This CDR3 spans 15 amino acids. With 1 base clipped from V and 2 bases from J, the junction kept 5 bases outside the gene matches. Per the germline V gene, CDR1 is SGHVS and CDR2 is FNYEAQ. This chain's CDR3 is CASSLVASGTYEQYF. DNA for the CDR3: TGTGCCAGCAGCTTAGTGGCTAGCGGTACCTACGAGCAGTACTTC.

The chain recombines TRBV5-1 with TRBJ2-5; D not resolved. The CDR3 is 15 residues long. Looked up from germline, CDR1 is SGHRS and CDR2 is YFSETQ. The ends were cut back, 0 bases at V and 2 bases at J, with 11 bases in the middle. The DNA of the CDR3 is TGCGCCAGCAGCTTGGAAGGCCTAGATCAAGAGACCCAGTACTTC. This codes for CASSLEGLDQETQYF. The whole variable domain, remainder taken from reference TRBV5-1 and TRBJ2-5, is KAGVTQTPRYLIKTRGQQVTLSCSPISGHRSVSWYQQTPGQGLQFLFEYFSETQRNKGNFPGRFSGRQFSNSRSEMNVSTLELGDSALYLCASSLEGLDQETQYFGPGTRLLVL.

The rearrangement joins TRBV6-2 or TRBV6-3 to TRBJ2-7; maybe TRBD1 (5 bases). This CDR3 has 15 residues. Germline V CDR1 and CDR2: MNHEY, SVGEGT. V was trimmed by 4 bases and J by 3 bases, leaving 16 bases between them. The CDR3, as DNA: TGTGCCAGCAGTTCACAGGACGCAAGTCTCTACGAGCAGTACTTC. Protein sequence: CASSSQDASLYEQYF.

The chain is built from TRBV19 and TRBJ2-7; 7 nucleotides agree with TRBD1. CDR3 length: 14 residues. The germline gives CDR1 LNHDA, CDR2 SQIVND (reference sequence). J was trimmed by 5 bases and V by 3 bases; bases with no gene match: 7. CDR3: CASSIRTGADEQYF. The CDR3 DNA sequence: TGTGCCAGTAGTATTCGGACAGGAGCGGACGAGCAGTACTTC.

The chain has TRBV7-9 and TRBJ1-2; D is ambiguous. CDR1 and CDR2 from the germline V gene are SEHNR and FQNEAQ (reference sequence). V was cut by 5 bases and J by 0 bases, with 7 bases left in between. The CDR3 consists of 13 residues. This chain's CDR3 is CASSPGANYGYTF. Written as DNA, the CDR3 is TGTGCCAGCAGCCCAGGTGCTAACTATGGCTACACCTTC.

The chain is built from TRBV3-1 (or the pseudogene TRBV3-2) and TRBJ2-3, with D hard to call. Germline loops: CDR1 LGHDT, CDR2 YNNKEL (reference sequence). Trimming removed 2 bases from V and 6 bases from J, with 9 bases in between. This CDR3 contains 13 residues. The CDR3 loop reads CASSQMGADTQYF. The DNA of the CDR3 is TGTGCCAGCAGCCAAATGGGCGCCGATACGCAGTATTTT.

The chain is built from TRBV12-3 or TRBV12-4 and TRBJ1-1; the match to TRBD1 covers 8 bases. CDR3 length equals 13 residues. J lost 3 bases, V lost 6 bases, and 3 bases had no gene match. This CDR3 reads CASRAQGDTEAFF. CDR3 nucleotide sequence: TGTGCCAGCAGGGCACAGGGGGACACTGAAGCTTTCTTT.

The chain uses TRBV10-3 and TRBJ1-2; the D gene is possibly TRBD1 (5 bases). The CDR3 has 15 residues. V lost 2 bases, J lost 4 bases, and 14 bases lay in between. The germline CDR1 and CDR2 sequences are ENHRY and SYGVKD. In nucleotides, the CDR3 is TGTGCCATCAGTGAGCAGGGAGGAGATTTCTATGGCTACACCTTC. Translating it yields CAISEQGGDFYGYTF.

The chain carries TRBV7-9 and TRBJ1-1; no clear D gene. Germline loops: CDR1 SEHNR, CDR2 FQNEAQ (reference sequence). The CDR3 consists of 13 residues. V was clipped by 3 bases and J by 8 bases, with 13 bases between them. The CDR3 DNA sequence: TGTGCCAGCAGCTTTCAGGCCCCAGAAGAAGCTTTCTTT. This codes for CASSFQAPEEAFF.

The rearrangement links TRBV5-1 to TRBJ2-7, with 10 bases that match TRBD1. This CDR3 is 14 amino acids long. Germline CDR1 reads SGHRS; CDR2 reads YFSETQ. Germline trimming cut 4 bases from V and 3 bases from J; bases unmatched to any gene: 4. In nucleotides, the CDR3 is TGCGCCAGCAGCGCGGGACAGGGGTACTACGAGCAGTACTTC. Encoded protein: CASSAGQGYYEQYF.

This sequence joins TRBV13 and TRBJ2-7; possible D gene TRBD1, 6 bases. The germline CDR1 and CDR2 sequences are PRHDT and FYEKMQ (reference sequence). Between the trimmed V and J ends, which lost 1 base and 2 bases, there was a span of 12 bases. This CDR3 region has 15 residues. This CDR3 is CASSLAAGETYEQYF. CDR3 in DNA: TGTGCCAGCAGCTTAGCAGCAGGGGAAACCTACGAGCAGTACTTC.

The genes are TRBV7-6 and TRBJ2-1; 7 bases are shared with TRBD2. The V segment lost 4 bases and the J segment 5 bases; nucleotides outside the gene matches: 5. The CDR3 has 14 residues. Germline V gene data show CDR1 as SGHVS and CDR2 as FNYEAQ. CDR3 DNA: TGTGCCAGCAGCTCCGGGGGGAGAGACAATGAGCAGTTCTTC. Translated, it gives CASSSGGRDNEQFF.